This TCR beta chain emerged from a study of human T cells and chemical hapten exposure. In the study overall: The use of 2% DPC on roughly 2 cm by roughly 2 cm of upper inner arm skin constituted sensitization. Upper-back patches of 0.01% DPC were read at 6 days. Patients, predominantly female, presented with alopecia areata, totalis or universalis.

From the RACE reads, TCRdb called clonotypes with MiXCR, one entry per CDR3 protein. The repertoire consists of more than 100,000 distinct CDR3 sequences, with roughly 13% occurring once and the leading ten covering 0.8% to 1%. The time point: patch test 1, 2 weeks after DPC sensitization. Treatment: therapeutic diphenylcyclopropenone sensitization with weekly scalp DPC. The donor pool consisted of alopecia patients aged 18 to 70 years, considered suitable for DPC. Material: whole blood, obtained in connection with sensitization to the hapten diphenylcyclopropenone (DPC). This receptor was taken from a man aged 18 to 29 with alopecia areata. Some clones in this sample may be carry-over from other donors' samples.

The chain's CDR3 is CASSAYGVGGELFF. The DNA of the CDR3 is TGCGCCAGCAGTGCCTACGGGGTAGGCGGGGAGCTGTTTTTT. This chain uses TRBV10-1 with TRBJ2-2, with a weak D call TRBD2 (5 bases). Trimming shortened V by 4 bases and J by 7 bases, and 13 bases separated the two germline ends. Germline CDR1 WNHNN, CDR2 SYGVQD (reference sequence). This CDR3 spans 14 amino acids.